This entry is about one T cell receptor (beta chain). The antigen is undetermined. CDR3 size: 19 residues. The sample originates from a study of identical twins. Overall study findings and caveats: There is a chance that invariant MAIT and iNKT cells partially muddied zero-insertion analyses. Weaker excess twin sharing was seen among beta out-of-frame sequences. Out-of-frame alpha sequences common to twins were enriched for low generation probability.

Template switching supplied a universal primer site; unique molecular identifiers were carried on the cDNA. TCRdb re-called the 5' RACE reads with MiXCR, one entry per CDR3 protein. In the table there are 1,800,000 or so distinct CDR3 sequences, roughly a third of which are singletons. The receptor comes from a newborn girl in good health. The V call is TRBV21-1, the J call TRBJ2-2; whether TRBD2, the table's D call, matches the DNA was not checked. TRBV21-1 is recorded as a pseudogene. Material for sequencing was cord blood. This chain's CDR3 is CVSSSKVAGTLGNTGELFF. For the CDR3, the DNA is TGTGTCAGCAGCAGCAAGGTAGCGGGAACCTTGGGGAACACCGGGGAGCTGTTTTTT.